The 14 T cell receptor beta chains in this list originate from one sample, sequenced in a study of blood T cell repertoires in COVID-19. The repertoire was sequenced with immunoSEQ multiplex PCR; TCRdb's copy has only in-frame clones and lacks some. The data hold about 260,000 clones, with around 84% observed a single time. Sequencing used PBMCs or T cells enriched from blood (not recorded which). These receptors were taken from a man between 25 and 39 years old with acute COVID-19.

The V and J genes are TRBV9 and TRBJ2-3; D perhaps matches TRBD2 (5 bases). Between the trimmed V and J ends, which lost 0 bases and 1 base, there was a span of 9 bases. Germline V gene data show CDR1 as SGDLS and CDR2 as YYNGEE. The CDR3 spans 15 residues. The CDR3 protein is CASSVAGRGTDTQYF. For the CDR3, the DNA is TGTGCCAGCAGCGTAGCCGGGCGGGGCACAGATACGCAGTATTTT.

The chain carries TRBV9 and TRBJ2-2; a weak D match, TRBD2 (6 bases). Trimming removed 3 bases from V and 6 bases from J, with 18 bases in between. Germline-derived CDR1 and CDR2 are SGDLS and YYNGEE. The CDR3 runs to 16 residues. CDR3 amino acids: CASSGPKLLAAGELFF. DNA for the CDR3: TGTGCCAGCAGCGGACCGAAGCTTTTAGCGGCCGGGGAGCTGTTTTTT.

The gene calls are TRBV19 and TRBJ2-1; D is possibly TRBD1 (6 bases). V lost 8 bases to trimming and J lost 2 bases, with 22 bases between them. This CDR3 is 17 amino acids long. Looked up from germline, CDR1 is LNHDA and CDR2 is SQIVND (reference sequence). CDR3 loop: CASSDLFGGTTYNEQFF. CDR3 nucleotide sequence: TGTGCCAGTTCCGATCTTTTTGGGGGCACTACCTACAATGAGCAGTTCTTC.

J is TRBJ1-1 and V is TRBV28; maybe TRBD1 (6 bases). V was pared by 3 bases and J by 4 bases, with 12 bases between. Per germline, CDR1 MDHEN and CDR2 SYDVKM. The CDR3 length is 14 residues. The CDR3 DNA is TGTGCCAGCAGTTTGCATTTGACAGGCACTGAAGCTTTCTTT. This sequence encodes CASSLHLTGTEAFF.

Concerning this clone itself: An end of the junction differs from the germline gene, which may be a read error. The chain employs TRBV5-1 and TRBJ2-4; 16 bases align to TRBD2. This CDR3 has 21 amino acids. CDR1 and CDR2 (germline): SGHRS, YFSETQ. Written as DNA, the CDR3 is TGTGCCAGCAGCTTGACAACCGGGACTAGCGGGAGGGCAGAAGCCAAAAACATTCAGTACTTC. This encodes CASSLTTGTSGRAEAKNIQYF.

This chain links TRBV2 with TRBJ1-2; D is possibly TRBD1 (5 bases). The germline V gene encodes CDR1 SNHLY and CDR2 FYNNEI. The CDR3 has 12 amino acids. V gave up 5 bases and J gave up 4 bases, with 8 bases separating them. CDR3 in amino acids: CASSQTAYGYTF. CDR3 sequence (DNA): TGTGCCAGCAGTCAGACAGCCTATGGCTACACCTTC.

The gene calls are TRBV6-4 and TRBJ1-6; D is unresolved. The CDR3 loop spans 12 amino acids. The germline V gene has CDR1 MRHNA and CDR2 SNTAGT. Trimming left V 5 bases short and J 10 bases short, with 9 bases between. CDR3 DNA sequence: TGTGCCAGCAGTCAAGCGGCCTCACCCCTCCACTTT. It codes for CASSQAASPLHF.

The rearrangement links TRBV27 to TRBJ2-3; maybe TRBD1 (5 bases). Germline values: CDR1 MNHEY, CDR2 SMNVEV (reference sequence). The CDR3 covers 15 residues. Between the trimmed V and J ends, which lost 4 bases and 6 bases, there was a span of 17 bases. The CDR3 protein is CASSSYEDGADTQYF. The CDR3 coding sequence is TGTGCCAGCAGTTCGTACGAAGATGGGGCCGATACGCAGTATTTT.

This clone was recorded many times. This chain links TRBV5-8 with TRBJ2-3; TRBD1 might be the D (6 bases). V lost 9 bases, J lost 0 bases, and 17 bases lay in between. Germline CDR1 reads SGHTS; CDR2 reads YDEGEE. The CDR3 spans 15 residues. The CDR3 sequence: CATDPNRVSTDTQYF. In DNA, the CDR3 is TGTGCCACAGACCCGAACAGGGTCAGCACAGATACGCAGTATTTT.

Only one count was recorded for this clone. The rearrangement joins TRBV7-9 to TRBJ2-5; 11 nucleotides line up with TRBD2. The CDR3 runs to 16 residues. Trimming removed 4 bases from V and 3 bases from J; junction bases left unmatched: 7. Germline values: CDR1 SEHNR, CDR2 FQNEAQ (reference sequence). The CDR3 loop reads CASSSALLAGEETQYF. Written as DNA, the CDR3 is TGTGCCAGCAGCTCTGCTCTACTAGCGGGGGAAGAGACCCAGTACTTC.

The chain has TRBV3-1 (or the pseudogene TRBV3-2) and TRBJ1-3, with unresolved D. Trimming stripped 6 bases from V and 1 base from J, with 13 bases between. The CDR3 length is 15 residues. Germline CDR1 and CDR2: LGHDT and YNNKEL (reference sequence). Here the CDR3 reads CASSRHPVSGNTIYF. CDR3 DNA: TGTGCCAGCAGTCGACACCCCGTTTCTGGAAACACCATATATTTT.

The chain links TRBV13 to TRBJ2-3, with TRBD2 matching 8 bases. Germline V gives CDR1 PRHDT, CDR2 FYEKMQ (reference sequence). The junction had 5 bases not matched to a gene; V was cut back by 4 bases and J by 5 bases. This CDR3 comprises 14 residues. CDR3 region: CASSSGLGGDTQYF. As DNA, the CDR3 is TGTGCCAGCAGCTCGGGACTAGGTGGAGATACGCAGTATTTT.

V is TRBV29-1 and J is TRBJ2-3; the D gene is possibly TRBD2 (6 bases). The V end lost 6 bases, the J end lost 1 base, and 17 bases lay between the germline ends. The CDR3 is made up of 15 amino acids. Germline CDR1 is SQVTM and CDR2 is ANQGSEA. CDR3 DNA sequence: TGCAGCGTGGGAAAGATCGAGCGGGGCACAGATACGCAGTATTTT. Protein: CSVGKIERGTDTQYF.

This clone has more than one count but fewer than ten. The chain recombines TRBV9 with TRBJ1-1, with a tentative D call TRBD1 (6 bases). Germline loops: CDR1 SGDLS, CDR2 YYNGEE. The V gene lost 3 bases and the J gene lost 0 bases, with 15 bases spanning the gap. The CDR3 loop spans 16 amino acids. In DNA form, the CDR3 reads TGTGCCAGCAGCGCGGGTCCAGGGGACCTGAACACTGAAGCTTTCTTT. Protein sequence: CASSAGPGDLNTEAFF.